What follows are 32 T cell receptor beta chains derived from one specimen sequenced in a study of follicular helper T cells after annual influenza vaccination (dated by TCRdb to the late 2010s). This specimen's time point label, per the study, means: 2014-2015 season, pre-vaccination. The receptor library was made with the immunoSEQ multiplex PCR assay. Not all clones reach the TCRdb copy of this immuneACCESS table, which keeps in-frame sequences only. Checked studies attribute under half of the gap to unresolved V genes and leave the rest unexplained. This sample is represented by 10,000 to 15,000 clones; about 73% of them were singletons. Around 0.45% of the sample comes from the top ten. Sequenced here: CXCR5- memory CD4+ T cells sorted from blood, sampled on the day of influenza vaccination. The sample's cell subset or site, from its label and the paper: CXCR5- memory CD4 T cells. Source of these receptors: an adult who received the influenza vaccine.

Written as DNA, the CDR3 is TGTGCCAGCAGCTTGGGTCGGACAGGCTTCTACAATGAGCAGTTCTTC. It translates to CASSLGRTGFYNEQFF. The chain uses TRBV5-4 and TRBJ2-1; 7 bases agree with TRBD1. The ends lost 0 bases at V and 3 bases at J; junction bases unmatched: 6. The CDR3 is 16 amino acids. Germline V gives CDR1 SGHNT, CDR2 YYREEE (reference sequence). The variable domain in full, completed from reference TRBV5-4 and TRBJ2-1, reads ETGVTQSPTHLIKTRGQQVTLRCSSQSGHNTVSWYQQALGQGPQFIFQYYREEENGRGNFPPRFSGLQFPNYSSELNVNALELDDSALYLCASSLGRTGFYNEQFFGPGTRLTVL.

The chain recombines TRBV7-9 with TRBJ2-3; unclear D gene. The CDR3 spans 12 residues. From germline, CDR1 is SEHNR and CDR2 FQNEAQ (reference sequence). V shed 6 bases and J shed 2 bases, with 6 bases lying between them. In DNA form, the CDR3 reads TGTGCCAGCAGACGGACCACAGATACGCAGTATTTT. It codes for CASRRTTDTQYF.

The chain employs TRBV6-5 and TRBJ2-3; D unresolved. Trimming removed 6 bases from V and 3 bases from J, with 10 bases in between. Germline V gene data show CDR1 as MNHEY and CDR2 as SVGAGI. The CDR3 length is 13 residues. DNA for the CDR3: TGTGCCAGCAGCCGAGATCGGACAGATACGCAGTATTTT. Translated: CASSRDRTDTQYF.

The V gene is TRBV29-1, the J gene TRBJ2-5; possible D gene TRBD2, 5 bases. V was pared by 8 bases and J by 0 bases, with 7 bases between. Germline CDR1 and CDR2: SQVTM and ANQGSEA. This CDR3 spans 11 amino acids. In nucleotides, the CDR3 is TGCAGCAAGCGGAACCAAGAGACCCAGTACTTC. It translates to CSKRNQETQYF.

This clone is a singleton in its sample. V and J are TRBV5-1 and TRBJ1-3; D is unresolved. Trimming removed 0 bases at V and 8 bases at J, with 9 bases between. The CDR3 length is 13 residues. The germline V gene has CDR1 SGHRS and CDR2 YFSETQ. The CDR3 spells CASSLVGYDTIYF. As DNA, the CDR3 is TGCGCCAGCAGCTTGGTCGGATATGACACCATATATTTT.

The V call is TRBV5-8, the J call TRBJ1-2, with D hard to call. Trimming removed 1 base from V and 5 bases from J, with 12 bases in between. Germline values: CDR1 SGHTS, CDR2 YDEGEE. CDR3 length: 14 residues. CDR3: CASSLSPSEYGYTF. The CDR3 DNA is TGTGCCAGCAGCTTGAGTCCCAGTGAATATGGCTACACCTTC.

For the CDR3, the DNA is TGTGCCAGCAGCTTTCTTAGACAGGACAATGAGCAGTTCTTC. Amino acids: CASSFLRQDNEQFF. V and J are TRBV7-9 and TRBJ2-1; possible D gene TRBD1, 6 bases. V shed 3 bases and J shed 5 bases, with 11 bases lying between them. Germline V gene data show CDR1 as SEHNR and CDR2 as FQNEAQ (reference sequence). The CDR3 has 14 amino acids.

As DNA, the CDR3 is TGTGCCAGCAGCCTCCTGAACAGGGACATTCAGTACTTC. Protein product: CASSLLNRDIQYF. The genes are TRBV7-8 and TRBJ2-4, with TRBD1 as a possible D gene (6 bases). The germline V gene has CDR1 SGHVS and CDR2 FQNEAQ. The V end lost 5 bases, the J end lost 8 bases, and 13 bases lay between the germline ends. The CDR3 is 13 residues long.

The chain carries TRBV7-2 and TRBJ1-4; TRBD1 matches at 8 bases. There are 15 residues in the CDR3. Losses at the gene ends were 5 bases for V and 5 bases for J; bases not matched to a gene: 7. Germline V CDR1 and CDR2: SGHTA, FQGNSA. CDR3 loop: CASSTEDRANEKLFF. The CDR3 region has the DNA TGTGCCAGCAGCACGGAGGACAGGGCGAATGAAAAACTGTTTTTT.

A few counts support this clone. This chain joins TRBV19 and TRBJ1-1; D not certain. Germline lookup yields CDR1 LNHDA and CDR2 SQIVND (reference sequence). V was cut by 9 bases and J by 1 base, with 6 bases left in between. The CDR3 is 11 residues long. The CDR3 sequence is CASRRNTEAFF. CDR3 coding DNA: TGTGCCAGCCGACGGAACACTGAAGCTTTCTTT.

CDR3 sequence reads: CASSNGLARTGELFF. The CDR3, as DNA: TGTGCCAGCAGCAACGGACTAGCACGGACCGGGGAGCTGTTTTTT. This chain uses TRBV5-8 with TRBJ2-2, with 8 bases fitting TRBD2. J was trimmed by 5 bases and V by 4 bases; bases with no gene match: 7. This CDR3 is built from 15 residues. Germline CDR1 SGHTS, CDR2 YDEGEE.

This chain uses TRBV7-2 with TRBJ2-2; D is unclear. The ends were cut back, 1 base at V and 4 bases at J, with 4 bases in the middle. CDR3 size: 13 residues. Germline-derived CDR1 and CDR2 are SGHTA and FQGNSA. The CDR3 coding sequence is TGTGCCAGCAGCTTAGAATCCACCGGGGAGCTGTTTTTT. Encoded protein: CASSLESTGELFF.

The sample holds a few counts of this clone. The chain recombines TRBV7-9 with TRBJ2-2; TRBD1 matches 8 bases. The germline gives CDR1 SEHNR, CDR2 FQNEAQ (reference sequence). Unmatched junction bases numbered 3, after V lost 3 bases and J lost 3 bases. The length of the CDR3 is 15 residues. The CDR3: CASSFGTGHTGELFF. CDR3 sequence (DNA): TGTGCCAGCAGCTTCGGGACAGGCCACACCGGGGAGCTGTTTTTT.

This rearrangement joins TRBV28 to TRBJ2-7; TRBD1 matches 8 bases. The germline CDR1 and CDR2 sequences are MDHEN and SYDVKM. CDR3 size: 14 residues. The junction had 8 bases not matched to a gene; V was cut back by 8 bases and J by 2 bases. CDR3 in DNA: TGTGCCAGCCGAGCGGACAGGGTGCCCTACGAGCAGTACTTC. It yields the protein CASRADRVPYEQYF.

Turning to this clone: At one end, the junction sequence differs from germline, possibly due to a read error. V usage is TRBV9 and J usage is TRBJ1-5, with unresolved D. The germline V gene encodes CDR1 SGDLS and CDR2 YYNGEE. CDR3 length equals 21 residues. The CDR3 nucleotides are TGTGTCAGCGGCCCCCCCTCAGGTCGGTTCTTACAAAGTGGGAGCAATCAGCCCCAGCATTTT. Encoded protein: CVSGPPSGRFLQSGSNQPQHF.

J is TRBJ2-5 and V is TRBV7-3; 10 bases line up with TRBD2. The germline V gene encodes CDR1 SGHTA and CDR2 FQGTGA. Trimming took 5 bases from V and 2 from J; bases not matched to a gene: 5. The CDR3 runs to 15 residues. In nucleotides, the CDR3 is TGTGCCAGCAGCACAGCGGGGGGGCCGCAAGAGACCCAGTACTTC. Protein sequence: CASSTAGGPQETQYF. Full variable domain (rest looked up from reference TRBV7-3 and TRBJ2-5): GAGVSQTPSNKVTEKGKYVELRCDPISGHTALYWYRQSLGQGPEFLIYFQGTGAADDSGLPNDRFFAVRPEGSVSTLKIQRTERGDSAVYLCASSTAGGPQETQYFGPGTRLLVL.

This clone showed up just a few times. The chain employs TRBV6-1 and TRBJ2-3; D not certain. This CDR3 contains 12 residues. Deletions cut 6 bases from V and 2 bases from J, with 6 bases between. Germline V gene lookup returns CDR1 MNHNS and CDR2 SASEGT. CDR3 region: CASSQVTDTQYF. The CDR3 DNA follows: TGTGCCAGCAGCCAAGTCACAGATACGCAGTATTTT.

V and J are TRBV2 and TRBJ1-4; the match to TRBD1 covers 11 bases. Looked up from germline, CDR1 is SNHLY and CDR2 is FYNNEI. V shed 6 bases, J shed 8 bases, and the junction held 8 bases outside the gene matches. This CDR3 is built from 15 residues. CDR3 protein: CASRPAGTGGEKLFF. The CDR3 nucleotides read TGTGCCAGCAGGCCTGCCGGGACAGGGGGGGAAAAACTGTTTTTT.

A few counts support this clone. V is TRBV6-5 and J is TRBJ1-2; D unresolved. The V and J ends lost 7 bases and 5 bases respectively, with 20 bases between them. The CDR3 consists of 15 residues. From germline, CDR1 is MNHEY and CDR2 SVGAGI. Here the CDR3 DNA reads TGTGCCAGCACAACAGACATAGGATTGGGGTATGGCTACACCTTC. It codes for CASTTDIGLGYGYTF.

J is TRBJ2-7 and V is TRBV19; D possibly corresponds to TRBD2 (5 bases). The ends were cut back, 10 bases at V and 2 bases at J, with 21 bases in the middle. This CDR3 is 15 amino acids long. Germline V lookup: CDR1 LNHDA, CDR2 SQIVND (reference sequence). The CDR3 here is CATQFVGGGPYEQYF. Here the CDR3 DNA reads TGTGCCACCCAGTTCGTGGGCGGAGGCCCCTACGAGCAGTACTTC.

This clone was seen a handful of times. The chain combines TRBV30 with TRBJ1-2, with 9 bases matching TRBD1. The CDR3 runs 14 residues. CDR1 is GTSNPN, CDR2 SVGIG, per germline (reference sequence). J was trimmed by 6 bases and V by 0 bases; bases with no gene match: 5. CDR3 in amino acids: CAWSVRDRADGYTF. DNA for the CDR3: TGTGCCTGGAGTGTACGGGACAGGGCCGATGGCTACACCTTC.

This chain uses TRBV2 with TRBJ1-2, with 7 bases aligning to TRBD1. Germline V gene sequence: CDR1 SNHLY, CDR2 FYNNEI. The J segment lost 5 bases and the V segment lost 3 bases, leaving 0 bases of the junction unmatched. The CDR3 loop spans 12 amino acids. CDR3 in amino acids: CASSDRGYGYTF. The DNA for the CDR3 is TGTGCCAGCAGTGACAGGGGGTATGGCTACACCTTC.

V usage is TRBV6-1 and J usage is TRBJ1-4; D gene ambiguous. The V gene lost 8 bases and the J gene lost 8 bases, with 9 bases spanning the gap. There are 11 residues in the CDR3. Germline V gives CDR1 MNHNS, CDR2 SASEGT. The DNA for the CDR3 is TGTGCCAGCGGCCGGAGGGAAAAACTGTTTTTT. As protein: CASGRREKLFF.

The gene calls are TRBV21-1 and TRBJ2-2; the D call in the table, TRBD2, was not verified against the DNA. TRBV21-1 is a pseudogene. CDR3 length: 16 residues. The CDR3 here is CASSTTTSRNTGELFF. CDR3 coding DNA: TGTGCCAGCAGCACAACCACTAGCAGGAACACCGGGGAGCTGTTTTTT.

CDR3: CASSGRTGDEQFF. DNA for the CDR3: TGTGCCAGCAGCGGAAGGACAGGGGATGAGCAGTTCTTC. The chain recombines TRBV7-2 with TRBJ2-1, with 9 bases fitting TRBD1. CDR1 and CDR2 from the germline V gene are SGHTA and FQGNSA. The V gene end was trimmed by 5 bases and the J gene end by 8 bases; junction bases not matched to a gene: 4. This CDR3 is built from 13 residues.

The rearrangement uses TRBV14 and TRBJ2-3; D possibly corresponds to TRBD2 (6 bases). The CDR3 totals 15 residues. The V gene's germline CDR1 is SGHDN and CDR2 FVKESK. Trimming removed 5 bases at V and 6 bases at J, with 18 bases between. The CDR3 here is CASSEYSSAADTQYF. The DNA of the CDR3 is TGTGCCAGCAGCGAGTATTCTAGCGCCGCGGATACGCAGTATTTT. Based on the CDR3 plus reference TRBV14 and TRBJ2-3, the full variable domain is EAGVTQFPSHSVIEKGQTVTLRCDPISGHDNLYWYRRVMGKEIKFLLHFVKESKQDESGMPNNRFLAERTGGTYSTLKVQPAELEDSGVYFCASSEYSSAADTQYFGPGTRLTVL.

This clone appeared a few times. The J gene is TRBJ1-2, the V gene TRBV2; TRBD1 aligns across 12 bases. Germline CDR1 is SNHLY and CDR2 is FYNNEI. The trim removed 9 bases at V and 8 bases at J, leaving 7 bases unmatched. This CDR3 spans 13 amino acids. CDR3 sequence: CASTGQGAGGYTF. The CDR3 region has the DNA TGTGCCAGTACGGGACAGGGGGCGGGAGGCTACACCTTC.

V usage is TRBV7-9 and J usage is TRBJ1-3; no definite D call. Germline CDR1 is SEHNR and CDR2 is FQNEAQ (reference sequence). The CDR3 is 12 amino acids. Trimming stripped 5 bases from V and 3 bases from J, with 5 bases between. CDR3 amino acids: CASSKDGNTIYF. The CDR3 DNA reads TGTGCCAGCAGCAAAGATGGAAACACCATATATTTT.

V and J are TRBV7-3 and TRBJ1-2; 7 positions match TRBD1. Germline loops: CDR1 SGHTA, CDR2 FQGTGA. Trimming removed 5 bases from V and 4 bases from J; junction bases left unmatched: 7. This CDR3 contains 14 residues. The CDR3 DNA follows: TGTGCCAGCAGCCCGCAGACAGGGCTCTATGGCTACACCTTC. This codes for CASSPQTGLYGYTF.

The V and J genes are TRBV10-3 and TRBJ1-2, with D unclear. The germline V gene has CDR1 ENHRY and CDR2 SYGVKD. The CDR3 runs to 15 residues. V gave up 11 bases and J gave up 0 bases, with 19 bases separating them. The CDR3 here is CAPKAHSKTNYGYTF. The DNA of the CDR3 is TGTGCCCCGAAGGCACATTCTAAAACTAACTATGGCTACACCTTC.

The rearrangement uses TRBV6-5 and TRBJ1-2, with 7 bases matching TRBD1. There are 14 residues in the CDR3. Germline-derived CDR1 and CDR2 are MNHEY and SVGAGI. V dropped 6 bases and J dropped 1; count of bases not matched to a gene: 5. The CDR3, as DNA: TGTGCCAGCAGAGAGGGACAGTTTAACTATGGCTACACCTTC. Translated, it gives CASREGQFNYGYTF.

V gene TRBV7-2 combines with J gene TRBJ2-3; TRBD2 aligns across 11 bases. Germline CDR1 is SGHTA and CDR2 is FQGNSA. V was pared by 1 base and J by 5 bases, with 5 bases of the junction left unmatched. The CDR3 runs 16 residues. The CDR3 nucleotides are TGTGCCAGCAGCTTAGTTAGCGGGGGGGCCCAAGATACGCAGTATTTT. Its protein is CASSLVSGGAQDTQYF. The entire variable domain, with the rest obtained from reference TRBV7-2 and TRBJ2-3, is as follows: GAGVSQSPSNKVTEKGKDVELRCDPISGHTALYWYRQSLGQGLEFLIYFQGNSAPDKSGLPSDRFSAERTGGSVSTLTIQRTQQEDSAVYLCASSLVSGGAQDTQYFGPGTRLTVL.